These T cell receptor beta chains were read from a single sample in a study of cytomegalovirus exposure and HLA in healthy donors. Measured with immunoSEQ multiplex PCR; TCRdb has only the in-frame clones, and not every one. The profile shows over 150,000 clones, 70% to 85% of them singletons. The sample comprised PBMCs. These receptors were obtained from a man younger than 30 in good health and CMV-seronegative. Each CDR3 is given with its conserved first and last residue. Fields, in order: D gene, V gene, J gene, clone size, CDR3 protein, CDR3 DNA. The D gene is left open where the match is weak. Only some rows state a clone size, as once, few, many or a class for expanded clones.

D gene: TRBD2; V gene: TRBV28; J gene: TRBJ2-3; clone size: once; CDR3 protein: CAILAGNTDTQYF; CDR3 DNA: TGTGCCATCCTAGCGGGTAACACAGATACGCAGTATTTT
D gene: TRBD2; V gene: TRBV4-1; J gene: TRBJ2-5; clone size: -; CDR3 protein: CASSPLAGVETQYF; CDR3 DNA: TGCGCCAGCAGCCCACTAGCGGGGGTAGAGACCCAGTACTTC
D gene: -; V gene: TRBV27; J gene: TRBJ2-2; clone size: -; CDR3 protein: CASSPTRTVNTGELFF; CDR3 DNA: TGTGCCAGCAGTCCGACTCGGACTGTGAACACCGGGGAGCTGTTTTTT
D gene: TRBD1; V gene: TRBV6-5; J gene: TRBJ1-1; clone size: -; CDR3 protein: CASSFTTGGYTEAFF; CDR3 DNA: TGTGCCAGCAGTTTTACGACAGGGGGGTACACTGAAGCTTTCTTT
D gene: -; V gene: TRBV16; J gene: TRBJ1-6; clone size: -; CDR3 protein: CASSVTDPGLNSPLHF; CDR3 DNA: TGTGCCAGCAGCGTAACAGACCCAGGGCTGAATTCACCCCTCCACTTT
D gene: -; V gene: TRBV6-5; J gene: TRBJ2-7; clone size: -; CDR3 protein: CASSTNSGFSYEQYF; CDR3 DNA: TGTGCCAGCAGTACCAACTCGGGGTTTAGCTACGAGCAGTACTTC
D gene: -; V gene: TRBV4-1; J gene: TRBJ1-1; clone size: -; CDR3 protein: CASSRVGGPEAFF; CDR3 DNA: TGCGCCAGCAGCAGGGTAGGGGGTCCTGAAGCTTTCTTT
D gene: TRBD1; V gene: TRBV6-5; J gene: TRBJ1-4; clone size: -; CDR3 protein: CASSYTGGGRLFF; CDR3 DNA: TGTGCCAGCAGTTACACAGGGGGCGGAAGACTGTTTTTT
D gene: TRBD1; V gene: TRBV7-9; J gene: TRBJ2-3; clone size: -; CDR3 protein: CASSHGTADTDTQYF; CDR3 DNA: TGTGCCAGCAGTCATGGGACAGCAGACACAGATACGCAGTATTTT
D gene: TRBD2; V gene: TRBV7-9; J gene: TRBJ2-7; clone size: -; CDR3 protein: CASSTGLGGYEQYF; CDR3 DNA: TGTGCCAGCAGCACGGGACTAGGTGGCTACGAGCAGTACTTC
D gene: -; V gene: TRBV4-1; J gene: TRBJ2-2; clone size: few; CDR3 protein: CASSQMDQQKGRLFF; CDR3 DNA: TGCGCCAGCAGCCAGATGGACCAACAGAAAGGGAGGCTGTTTTTT
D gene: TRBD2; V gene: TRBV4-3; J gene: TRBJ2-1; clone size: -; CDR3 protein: CASSQDLAGSSYNEQFF; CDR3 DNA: TGCGCCAGCAGCCAAGACCTAGCGGGGAGCTCCTACAATGAGCAGTTCTTC
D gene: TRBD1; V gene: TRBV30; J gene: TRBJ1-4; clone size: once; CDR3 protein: CAWEGQNNEKLFF; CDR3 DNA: TGTGCCTGGGAGGGACAGAATAATGAAAAACTGTTTTTT
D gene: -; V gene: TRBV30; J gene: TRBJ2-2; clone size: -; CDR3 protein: CAWSYRSGELFF; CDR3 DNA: TGTGCCTGGAGTTATAGGAGCGGGGAGCTGTTTTTT
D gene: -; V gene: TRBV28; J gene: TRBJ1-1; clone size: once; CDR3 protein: CASMVARENTEAFF; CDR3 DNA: TGTGCCAGCATGGTGGCGCGGGAAAACACTGAAGCTTTCTTT
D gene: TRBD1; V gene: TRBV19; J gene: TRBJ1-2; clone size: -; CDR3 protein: CASTRDRTHYGYTF; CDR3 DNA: TGTGCCAGTACTCGGGACAGAACCCACTATGGCTACACCTTC
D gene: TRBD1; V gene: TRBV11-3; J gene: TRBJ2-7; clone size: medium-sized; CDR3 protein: CASSLDQGQALYEQYF; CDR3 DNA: TGTGCCAGCAGCTTAGATCAGGGACAGGCACTCTACGAGCAGTACTTC
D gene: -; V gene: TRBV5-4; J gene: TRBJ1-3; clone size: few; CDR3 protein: CASSPGRDSGNTIYF; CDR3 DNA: TGTGCCAGCAGCCCCGGACGGGACTCTGGAAACACCATATATTTT
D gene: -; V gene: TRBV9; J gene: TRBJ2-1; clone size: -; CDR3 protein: CASNPKGDGYNEQFF; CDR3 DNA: TGTGCCAGCAACCCAAAGGGGGACGGCTACAATGAGCAGTTCTTC
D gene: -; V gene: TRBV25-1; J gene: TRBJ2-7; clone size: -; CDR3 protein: CASSDTYEQYF; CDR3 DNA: TGTGCCAGCAGTGACACTTACGAGCAGTACTTC
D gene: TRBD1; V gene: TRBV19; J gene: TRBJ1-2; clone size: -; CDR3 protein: CASSRQGANYGYTF; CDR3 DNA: TGTGCCAGTAGCAGACAGGGGGCTAACTATGGCTACACCTTC
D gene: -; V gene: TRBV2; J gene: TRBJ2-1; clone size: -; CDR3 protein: CARHEQGLGNNEQFF; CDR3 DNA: TGTGCCAGACACGAACAGGGTCTTGGTAATAATGAGCAGTTCTTC
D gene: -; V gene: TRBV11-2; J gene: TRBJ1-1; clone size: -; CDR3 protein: CASSFGAGTEAFF; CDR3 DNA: TGTGCCAGCAGCTTTGGAGCAGGGACTGAAGCTTTCTTT
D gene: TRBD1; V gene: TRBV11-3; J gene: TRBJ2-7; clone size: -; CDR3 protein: CASSRDRNYEQYF; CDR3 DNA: TGTGCCAGCAGCCGGGACAGAAATTACGAGCAGTACTTC
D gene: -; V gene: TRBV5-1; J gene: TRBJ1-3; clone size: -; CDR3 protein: CASSNSLSGNTIYF; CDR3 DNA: TGCGCCAGCAGCAACAGTCTTTCTGGAAACACCATATATTTT
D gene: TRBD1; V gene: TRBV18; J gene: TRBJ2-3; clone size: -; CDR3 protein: CASPSYRRQGGTDTQYF; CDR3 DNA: TGTGCCAGCCCAAGCTACCGAAGACAGGGGGGGACAGATACGCAGTATTTT